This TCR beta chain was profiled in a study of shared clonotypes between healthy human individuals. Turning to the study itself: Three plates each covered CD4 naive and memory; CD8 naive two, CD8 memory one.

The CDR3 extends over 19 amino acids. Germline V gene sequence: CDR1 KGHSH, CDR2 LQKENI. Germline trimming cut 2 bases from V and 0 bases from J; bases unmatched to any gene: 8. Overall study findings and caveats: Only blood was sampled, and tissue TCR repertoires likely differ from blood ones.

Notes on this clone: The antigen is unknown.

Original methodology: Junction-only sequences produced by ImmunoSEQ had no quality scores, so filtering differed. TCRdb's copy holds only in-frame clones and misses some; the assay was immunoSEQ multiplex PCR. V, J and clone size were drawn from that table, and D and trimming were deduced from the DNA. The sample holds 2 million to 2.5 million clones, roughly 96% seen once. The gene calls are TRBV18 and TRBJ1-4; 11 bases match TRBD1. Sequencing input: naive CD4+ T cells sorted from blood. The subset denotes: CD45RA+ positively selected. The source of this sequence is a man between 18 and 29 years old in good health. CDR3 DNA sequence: TGTGCCAGCTCACCATCCAGGACAGGGGGCCTTGCAACTAATGAAAAACTGTTTTTT. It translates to CASSPSRTGGLATNEKLFF.